The 27 T cell receptor beta chains below were found in one sample sequenced in a study of blood T cell repertoires in COVID-19. Assay: immunoSEQ multiplex PCR; the TCRdb copy retains only in-frame clones and omits some. The top ten clones hold around 4.8% of a sample with about 310,000 clones, under 90% of them seen once. Source material: PBMCs or T cells enriched from blood (not recorded which). The receptors stem from a man in his fifties or sixties who had recovered from COVID-19.

The chain links TRBV9 to TRBJ1-6; D is possibly TRBD1 (6 bases). This CDR3 spans 16 amino acids. Germline CDR1 and CDR2: SGDLS and YYNGEE. V was pared by 1 base and J by 10 bases, with 18 bases between. The CDR3 here is CASSVLASGVGSPLHF. The CDR3 region has the DNA TGTGCCAGCAGCGTACTTGCTTCAGGGGTGGGCTCACCCCTCCACTTT.

V and J are TRBV7-2 and TRBJ2-5, with 9 bases that match TRBD1. V gave up 8 bases and J gave up 5 bases; unmatched junction bases: 6. The CDR3 has 13 residues. The V gene's germline CDR1 is SGHTA and CDR2 FQGNSA. The DNA of the CDR3 is TGTGCCAGCGCACAACAGGGGGCTGAGACCCAGTACTTC. As protein: CASAQQGAETQYF.

CDR3 coding DNA: TGTGCCAGCACTACAGGAATCTCTGGGGCCAACGTCCTGACTTTC. Encoded protein: CASTTGISGANVLTF. This chain joins TRBV6-5 and TRBJ2-6, with a possible D match to TRBD1 (5 bases). This CDR3 comprises 15 residues. Trimming removed 7 bases from V and 0 bases from J, with 10 bases in between. Looked up from germline, CDR1 is MNHEY and CDR2 is SVGAGI.

This chain connects TRBV13 to TRBJ2-2; 11 nucleotides agree with TRBD2. CDR1 and CDR2 (germline): PRHDT, FYEKMQ (reference sequence). The CDR3 totals 17 residues. With V trimmed by 0 bases and J by 7 bases, 7 bases remained unmatched. CDR3 nucleotides: TGTGCCAGCAGCTTAGGGACTAGCGGGATGGTACACGGGGAGCTGTTTTTT. Its translation: CASSLGTSGMVHGELFF.

V usage is TRBV7-2 and J usage is TRBJ2-5, with D perhaps TRBD2 (5 bases). The V end lost 0 bases, the J end lost 3 bases, and 8 bases lay between the germline ends. The CDR3 has 14 residues. The germline CDR1 and CDR2 sequences are SGHTA and FQGNSA. The CDR3 DNA is TGTGCCAGCAGCTTAGCGGGAGCGAAAGAGACCCAGTACTTC. Translating gives CASSLAGAKETQYF.

J is TRBJ1-2 and V is TRBV7-3; 8 bases match TRBD1. With 5 bases clipped from V and 5 bases from J, the junction kept 4 bases outside the gene matches. The CDR3 extends over 13 amino acids. Germline V CDR1 and CDR2: SGHTA, FQGTGA. This CDR3 is CASSRTGWYGYTF. In DNA, the CDR3 is TGTGCCAGCAGCAGGACAGGGTGGTATGGCTACACCTTC.

The chain combines TRBV9 with TRBJ2-5, with D tentatively TRBD1 (8 bases). The CDR3 contains 15 residues. The V gene lost 4 bases and the J gene lost 5 bases, with 18 bases spanning the gap. Germline loops: CDR1 SGDLS, CDR2 YYNGEE. The CDR3: CASSPQTGEGETQYF. Here the CDR3 DNA reads TGTGCCAGCAGCCCTCAGACAGGGGAGGGGGAGACCCAGTACTTC.

This chain links TRBV5-4 with TRBJ2-2, with TRBD2 identical over 12 bases. In germline, CDR1 is SGHNT, CDR2 YYREEE (reference sequence). The CDR3 loop spans 16 amino acids. Losses at the gene ends were 6 bases for V and 7 bases for J; bases not matched to a gene: 10. Written as DNA, the CDR3 is TGTGCCAGCACCTCCGGGCTAGCGGGAGGGGTCGGGGAGCTGTTTTTT. This encodes CASTSGLAGGVGELFF. The variable domain in full, with the rest retrieved from reference TRBV5-4 and TRBJ2-2, is ETGVTQSPTHLIKTRGQQVTLRCSSQSGHNTVSWYQQALGQGPQFIFQYYREEENGRGNFPPRFSGLQFPNYSSELNVNALELDDSALYLCASTSGLAGGVGELFFGEGSRLTVL.

The genes are TRBV16 and TRBJ2-3; 13 nucleotides match TRBD2. Per germline, CDR1 KGHSY and CDR2 FQNENV. The CDR3 is made up of 19 amino acids. V lost 3 bases to trimming and J lost 0 bases; unmatched junction nucleotides: 9. CDR3 DNA sequence: TGTGCCAGCAGCCATTATTCCGGGGGACTAGCGGGGAGCACAGATACGCAGTATTTT. Protein product: CASSHYSGGLAGSTDTQYF.

As regards this clone: At one boundary the junction diverges from the germline segment, which might be a read error. J is TRBJ2-3 and V is TRBV7-7; D not certain. This CDR3 comprises 17 residues. Germline V gives CDR1 SSHAT, CDR2 FNYEAQ (reference sequence). CDR3 amino acids: CASSPGLATGSTDTQYF. In DNA form, the CDR3 reads TGTGCTAGCAGCCCCGGCCTGGCGACTGGGAGCACAGATACGCAGTATTTT.

This rearrangement joins TRBV15 to TRBJ1-2, with 7 bases that match TRBD1. The trim removed 0 bases at V and 4 bases at J, leaving 2 bases unmatched. Looked up from germline, CDR1 is LNHNV and CDR2 is YYDKDF (reference sequence). This CDR3 has 14 amino acids. CDR3 residues: CATSRDRTGYGYTF. Written as DNA, the CDR3 is TGTGCCACCAGCAGAGATAGGACAGGCTATGGCTACACCTTC.

V and J are TRBV9 and TRBJ1-4; D might be TRBD1 (5 bases). This CDR3 has 15 amino acids. Germline V gives CDR1 SGDLS, CDR2 YYNGEE. V lost 4 bases to trimming and J lost 7 bases, with 17 bases between them. CDR3 protein: CASSSVGGWGEKLFF. CDR3 nucleotides: TGTGCCAGCAGCTCCGTGGGGGGATGGGGTGAAAAACTGTTTTTT.

This chain links TRBV28 with TRBJ2-2; D is unclear. This CDR3 spans 14 amino acids. Germline values: CDR1 MDHEN, CDR2 SYDVKM. V lost 2 bases and J 3 bases, leaving 7 bases between the germline ends. The CDR3 loop is CASSLLPDTGELFF. Here the CDR3 DNA reads TGTGCCAGCAGTTTACTTCCGGACACCGGGGAGCTGTTTTTT.

About this clone itself: Within the sample, other DNA sequences also encode this same CDR3. The chain recombines TRBV5-1 with TRBJ1-1, with 10 nucleotides matching TRBD1. Germline V gene data show CDR1 as SGHRS and CDR2 as YFSETQ. V lost 1 base, J lost 4 bases, and 4 bases stayed unmatched. The length of the CDR3 is 15 residues. The CDR3 bases are TGCGCCAGCAGCTTGTCGGGACAGGGGTCCACTGAAGCTTTCTTT. Protein product: CASSLSGQGSTEAFF.

V is TRBV10-2 and J is TRBJ1-5; perhaps TRBD1 as D (5 bases). Germline values: CDR1 WSHSY, CDR2 SAAADI. The CDR3 is 16 residues long. V was cut by 3 bases and J by 2 bases, with 14 bases left in between. The CDR3 bases are TGCGCCAGCAGTGATTGGGGTTCGGGGGGCAATCAGCCCCAGCATTTT. Its protein product is CASSDWGSGGNQPQHF.

This chain uses TRBV9 with TRBJ2-1; 8 bases fit TRBD2. CDR3 size: 15 residues. The germline CDR1 and CDR2 sequences are SGDLS and YYNGEE. The trim removed 0 bases at V and 6 bases at J, leaving 5 bases unmatched. This chain's CDR3 is CASSVEGLVTNEQFF. The CDR3, as DNA: TGTGCCAGCAGCGTAGAGGGACTAGTGACCAATGAGCAGTTCTTC. Full variable domain (rest looked up from reference TRBV9 and TRBJ2-1): DSGVTQTPKHLITATGQRVTLRCSPRSGDLSVYWYQQSLDQGLQFLIQYYNGEERAKGNILERFSAQQFPDLHSELNLSSLELGDSALYFCASSVEGLVTNEQFFGPGTRLTVL.

This chain links TRBV5-1 with TRBJ2-1; 9 bases agree with TRBD2. V trimming: 0 bases; J trimming: 6 bases; junction bases outside the gene matches: 4. Germline V gene lookup returns CDR1 SGHRS and CDR2 YFSETQ. This CDR3 is 15 amino acids long. The CDR3: CASSLGLAEGNEQFF. The CDR3 nucleotides are TGCGCCAGCAGCTTGGGACTAGCGGAGGGCAATGAGCAGTTCTTC.

V gene TRBV18 combines with J gene TRBJ2-4; D is possibly TRBD1 (6 bases). The germline V and J ends were trimmed by 1 base and 0 bases, with 16 bases remaining between them. The CDR3 length is 18 residues. The V gene's germline CDR1 is KGHSH and CDR2 LQKENI. The CDR3 coding sequence is TGTGCCAGCTCACCACAGGGGGTGTCGCCTTTAGCCAAAAACATTCAGTACTTC. Translating it yields CASSPQGVSPLAKNIQYF.

V and J are TRBV29-1 and TRBJ2-1, with 13 bases lining up with TRBD2. The CDR3 consists of 14 residues. Per the germline V gene, CDR1 is SQVTM and CDR2 is ANQGSEA. J gave up 7 bases and V 7 bases, and 7 bases lay outside the gene matches. DNA of the CDR3: TGCAGCGCATCCGGGACTAGCGGGGAGAATGAGCAGTTCTTC. Its translation: CSASGTSGENEQFF.

The V and J genes are TRBV5-1 and TRBJ2-1; 10 bases agree with TRBD2. Losses at the gene ends were 1 base for V and 6 bases for J; bases not matched to a gene: 10. CDR3 size: 17 residues. Germline lookup yields CDR1 SGHRS and CDR2 YFSETQ. The CDR3 coding sequence is TGCGCCAGCAGCTTGAGGTCTAGCGGGAGCGGGGGCAATGAGCAGTTCTTC. Its translation is CASSLRSSGSGGNEQFF.

Notes on this clone: The germline gene is not matched at one end of the junction; a read error may be the cause. The chain employs TRBV7-9 and TRBJ1-1; the match to TRBD1 covers 7 bases. Germline V gene data show CDR1 as SEHNR and CDR2 as FQNEAQ (reference sequence). The CDR3 extends over 15 amino acids. CDR3 region: CASSLATGKNTEAFF. The CDR3 DNA reads TGTGCCAGCAGCCTAGCGACAGGGAAGAACACTGAAGCTTTCTTT.

The V and J genes are TRBV6-5 and TRBJ2-1, with TRBD2 identical over 8 bases. The trim removed 4 bases at V and 4 bases at J, leaving 6 bases unmatched. CDR1 and CDR2 from the germline V gene are MNHEY and SVGAGI. This CDR3 contains 15 residues. Here the CDR3 DNA reads TGTGCCAGCAGTTTTCTTAGCGGGGCATACAATGAGCAGTTCTTC. As protein: CASSFLSGAYNEQFF.

V and J are TRBV2 and TRBJ1-1; 7 positions match TRBD1. CDR3 length: 15 residues. The J segment lost 4 bases and the V segment lost 6 bases, leaving 11 bases of the junction unmatched. Per germline, CDR1 SNHLY and CDR2 FYNNEI. The CDR3, as DNA: TGTGCCAGCAGGGCAGTCGGGACAGCAACCACTGAAGCTTTCTTT. It encodes CASRAVGTATTEAFF.

Here the CDR3 reads CASSLGAGGPTDTQYF. CDR3 nucleotide sequence: TGCGCCAGCAGCTTGGGGGCGGGAGGACCAACAGATACGCAGTATTTT. V and J are TRBV5-1 and TRBJ2-3; 8 bases are shared with TRBD2. The CDR3 sequence is 16 residues long. The germline gives CDR1 SGHRS, CDR2 YFSETQ. With V trimmed by 0 bases and J by 3 bases, 6 bases remained unmatched.

The V call is TRBV28, the J call TRBJ2-2, with D tentatively TRBD2 (7 bases). The CDR3 runs to 15 residues. Germline loops: CDR1 MDHEN, CDR2 SYDVKM. V lost 11 bases and J 2 bases, leaving 18 bases between the germline ends. CDR3 DNA sequence: TGTGCCTCCCTCGGTGCGGGGGCAAACACCGGGGAGCTGTTTTTT. Its translation: CASLGAGANTGELFF.

The gene calls are TRBV7-3 and TRBJ2-1, with 9 bases fitting TRBD2. The V gene end was trimmed by 5 bases and the J gene end by 3 bases; junction bases not matched to a gene: 5. Germline V lookup: CDR1 SGHTA, CDR2 FQGTGA. This CDR3 is built from 15 residues. This CDR3 reads CASSVAGVGYNEQFF. The CDR3 DNA is TGTGCCAGCAGCGTAGCGGGAGTGGGCTACAATGAGCAGTTCTTC.

This chain connects TRBV3-1 (or the pseudogene TRBV3-2) to TRBJ1-5; D unresolved. This CDR3 region has 14 residues. CDR1 and CDR2 (germline): LGHDT, YNNKEL (reference sequence). V dropped 2 bases and J dropped 5 bases, with 10 bases sitting between them. The CDR3 spells CASSQTAGDQPQHF. The DNA of the CDR3 is TGTGCCAGCAGCCAAACGGCGGGAGATCAGCCCCAGCATTTT.